The sequence of this T cell receptor (beta chain) was determined in a study of blood T cell repertoires in COVID-19. Study-level background: Acute and convalescent COVID-19 samples came from the United States, Italy and Spain. Nucleic acid was either cDNA or gDNA, and it came from T cells, B-cell-depleted T cells, or PBMCs.

Seattle-derived patients entered the study during active infection and were followed longitudinally. Trimming took off 1 base at V and 4 bases at J, with 7 bases between the two ends. The CDR3 consists of 14 residues. Germline V lookup: CDR1 LGHDT, CDR2 YNNKEL (reference sequence). In the study's own analysis: Nucleated cell counts were estimated from reference gene primer amplification. Assay: immunoSEQ multiplex PCR; the TCRdb copy retains only in-frame clones and omits some. Clonal size and the V and J genes are those of that table, whereas D and trimming came from the DNA. The profile shows about 210,000 clones, less than 85% of them singletons.

What was sequenced was peripheral blood. The receptor's source is an elderly woman with COVID-19, enrolled during active disease. The V and J genes are TRBV3-1 (or the pseudogene TRBV3-2) and TRBJ1-4, with D uncertain. The CDR3 sequence: CASSQGQFNEKLFF. In DNA, the CDR3 is TGTGCCAGCAGCCAAGGGCAGTTTAATGAAAAACTGTTTTTT.